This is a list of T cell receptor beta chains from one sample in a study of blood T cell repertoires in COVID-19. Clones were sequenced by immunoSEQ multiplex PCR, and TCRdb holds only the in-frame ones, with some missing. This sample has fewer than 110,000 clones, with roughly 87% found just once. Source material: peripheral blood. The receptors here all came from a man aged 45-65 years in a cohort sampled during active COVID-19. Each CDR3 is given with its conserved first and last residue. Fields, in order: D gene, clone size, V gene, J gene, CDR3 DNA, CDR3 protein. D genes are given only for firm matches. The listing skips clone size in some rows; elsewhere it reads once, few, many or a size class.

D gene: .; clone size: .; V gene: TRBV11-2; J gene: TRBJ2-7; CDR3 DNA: TGTGCCAGCAGCTTAGTGAATCAGGGCAGCCCCTACGAGCAGTACTTC; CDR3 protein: CASSLVNQGSPYEQYF
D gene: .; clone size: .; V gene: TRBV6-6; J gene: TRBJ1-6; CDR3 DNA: TGTGCCAGCAGTTACTCCGGGGTGGAGTCACCCCTCCACTTT; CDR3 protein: CASSYSGVESPLHF
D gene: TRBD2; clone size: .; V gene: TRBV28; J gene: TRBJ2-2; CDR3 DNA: TGTGCCTCCAAGCGGAGCGGGGGCGGCTCCGGGGAGCTGTTTTTT; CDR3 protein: CASKRSGGGSGELFF
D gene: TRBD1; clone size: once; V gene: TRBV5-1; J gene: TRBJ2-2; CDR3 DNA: TGCGCCAGCAGCTTGTACCTTGACAGGGGGCGATTCGACACCGGGGAGCTGTTTTTT; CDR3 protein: CASSLYLDRGRFDTGELFF
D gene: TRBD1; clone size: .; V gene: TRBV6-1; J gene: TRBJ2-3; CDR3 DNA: TGTGCCAGCAGTGAAGCGGACAGGGATACGCAGTATTTT; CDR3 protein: CASSEADRDTQYF
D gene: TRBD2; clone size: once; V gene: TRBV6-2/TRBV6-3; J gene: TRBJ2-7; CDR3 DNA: TGTGCCAGCAGTAAGGGACTAGCGGGTTTCTACGAGCAGTACTTC; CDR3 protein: CASSKGLAGFYEQYF
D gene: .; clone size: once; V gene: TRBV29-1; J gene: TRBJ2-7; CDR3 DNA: TGCAGCGTTGACCAAGGGGACGAGCAGTACTTC; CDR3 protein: CSVDQGDEQYF
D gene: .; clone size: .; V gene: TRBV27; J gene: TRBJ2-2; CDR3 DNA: TGTGCCAGCACACTAACTCAGTTCACCGGGGAGCTGTTTTTT; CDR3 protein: CASTLTQFTGELFF
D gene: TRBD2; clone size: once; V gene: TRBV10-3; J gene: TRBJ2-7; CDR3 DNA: TGTGCCATCGGGGGGGGGTACGAGCAGTACTTC; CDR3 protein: CAIGGGYEQYF
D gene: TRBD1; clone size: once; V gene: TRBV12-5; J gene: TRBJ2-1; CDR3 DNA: TGTGCTAGTGCCTTGGACAGGGACAATGAGCAGTTCTTC; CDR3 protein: CASALDRDNEQFF
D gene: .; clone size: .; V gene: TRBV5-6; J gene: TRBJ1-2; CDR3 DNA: TGTGCCAGCAGCTTGGACGTGACAGCTAACTATGGCTACACCTTC; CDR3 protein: CASSLDVTANYGYTF
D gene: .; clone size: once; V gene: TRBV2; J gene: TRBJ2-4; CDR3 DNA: TGTGCCAGCAGTGAGTACCAGGGCATTCAGTACTTC; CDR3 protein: CASSEYQGIQYF
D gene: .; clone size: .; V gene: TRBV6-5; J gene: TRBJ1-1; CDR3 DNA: TGTGCCAGCAGAACCACAGGGATCGACACTGAAGCTTTCTTT; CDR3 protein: CASRTTGIDTEAFF
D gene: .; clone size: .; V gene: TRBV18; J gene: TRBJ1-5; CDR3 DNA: TGTGCCAGCTCACCAGCGTCGGGTCAGCCCCAGCATTTT; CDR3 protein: CASSPASGQPQHF
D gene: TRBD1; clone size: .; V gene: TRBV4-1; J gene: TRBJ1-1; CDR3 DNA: TGCGCCAGCAGCCAGACAGGGGGCGGCGTCACTGAAGCTTTCTTT; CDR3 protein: CASSQTGGGVTEAFF
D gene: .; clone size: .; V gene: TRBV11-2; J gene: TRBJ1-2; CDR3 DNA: TGTGCCAGCAGCTCAGGGTTAGTCTACACCTTC; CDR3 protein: CASSSGLVYTF
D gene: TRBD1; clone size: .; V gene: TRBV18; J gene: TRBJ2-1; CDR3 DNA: TGTGCCAGCTCCCAAGTCCCGGGACAGGGAATCACGTCAAATGAGCAGTTCTTC; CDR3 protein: CASSQVPGQGITSNEQFF
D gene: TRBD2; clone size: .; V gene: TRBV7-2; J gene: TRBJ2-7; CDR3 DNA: TGTGCCAGCATAGCGGGGGGACCATTAAACGAGCAGTACTTC; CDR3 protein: CASIAGGPLNEQYF
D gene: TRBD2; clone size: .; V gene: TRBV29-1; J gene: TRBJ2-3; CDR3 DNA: TGCAGCTTCACGGGGGGTCCAGATACGCAGTATTTT; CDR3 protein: CSFTGGPDTQYF
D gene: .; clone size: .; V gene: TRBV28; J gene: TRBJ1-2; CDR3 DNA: TGTGCCAGCAGTGCAGGGTCTAAGGGCTACACCTTC; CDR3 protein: CASSAGSKGYTF
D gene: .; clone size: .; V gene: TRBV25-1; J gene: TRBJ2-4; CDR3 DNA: TGTGCCAGCAGTGATGGAGGGGTTCTAGCCAAAAACATTCAGTACTTC; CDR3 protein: CASSDGGVLAKNIQYF
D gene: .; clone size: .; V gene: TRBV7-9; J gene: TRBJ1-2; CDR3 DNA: TGTGCCAGCAGCTTACCAGGGTTTAATGGCTACACCTTC; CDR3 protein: CASSLPGFNGYTF
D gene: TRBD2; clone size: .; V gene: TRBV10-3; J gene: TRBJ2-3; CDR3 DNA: TGTGCCATTCGAGCGGGGTTGGGCACAGATACGCAGTATTTT; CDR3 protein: CAIRAGLGTDTQYF
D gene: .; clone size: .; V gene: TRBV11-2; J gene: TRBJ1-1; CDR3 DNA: TGTGCCAGCAGTCATCAGGGTCCTGAAGCTTTCTTT; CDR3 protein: CASSHQGPEAFF
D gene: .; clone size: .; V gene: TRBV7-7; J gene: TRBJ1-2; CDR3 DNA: TGTGCTAGCAGCTTAGGCCCCTGGGGCAGGGGAAGAGGCTACACCTTC; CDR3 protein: CASSLGPWGRGRGYTF
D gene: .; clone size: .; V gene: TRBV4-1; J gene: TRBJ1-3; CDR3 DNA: TGCGCCAGCAGCCCCCTCCGGGGGAAGGAATCTGGAAACACCATATATTTT; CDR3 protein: CASSPLRGKESGNTIYF
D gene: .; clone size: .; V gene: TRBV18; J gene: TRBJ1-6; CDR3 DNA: TGTGCCAGCTCACCGGGCAGGATGAATAATTCACCCCTCCACTTT; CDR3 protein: CASSPGRMNNSPLHF
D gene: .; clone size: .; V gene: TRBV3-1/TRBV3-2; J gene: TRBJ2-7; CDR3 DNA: TGTGCCAGCAGCCACCTCAGGGGCTCCTACGAGCAGTACTTC; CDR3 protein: CASSHLRGSYEQYF
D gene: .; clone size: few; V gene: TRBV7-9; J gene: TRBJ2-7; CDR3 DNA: TGTGCCAGCAGCTTACCGGGTCTCGAGCAGTACTTC; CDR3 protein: CASSLPGLEQYF
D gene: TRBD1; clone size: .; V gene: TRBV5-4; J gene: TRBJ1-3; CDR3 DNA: TGTGCCAGCAGCTTGGGTCAGGGGGAAATCGGAAACACCATATATTTT; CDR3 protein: CASSLGQGEIGNTIYF
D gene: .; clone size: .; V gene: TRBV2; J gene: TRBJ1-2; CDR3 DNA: TGTGCCAGCAGTGGGGGTCGGGGGTCCTATGGCTACACCTTC; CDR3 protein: CASSGGRGSYGYTF
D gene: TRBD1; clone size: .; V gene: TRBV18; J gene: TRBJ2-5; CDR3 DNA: TGTGCCAGCTCACCCACAGGGGTTTTAGGAGAGACCCAGTACTTC; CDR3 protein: CASSPTGVLGETQYF
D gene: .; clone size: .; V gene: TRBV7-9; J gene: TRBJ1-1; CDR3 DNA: TGTGCCAGCAGCCAGGTCTCTGAAGCTTTCTTT; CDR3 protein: CASSQVSEAFF